This T cell receptor beta chain was profiled in a study of spatial heterogeneity in lung cancer. As for the study in general: From matched bulk RNA-seq came a T cell module score, which showed a strong correlation with TCR transcript counts in tumor regions.

General study results and limits: It was found that expanded intratumoral alpha and beta TCR counts tracked tumor mutation counts.

Germline loops: CDR1 SGHDT, CDR2 YYEEEE. CDR3 length: 12 residues. The V and J ends lost 2 bases and 10 bases respectively, with 9 bases between them. Stated time point: sample taken at primary tumor resection. A total of approximately 75 untreated early-stage non-small cell lung cancer patients served as donors. Whole RNA came from tumor, nontumor lung or frozen PBMC and was sequenced without being sorted. There are many counts of this clonotype. Its antigen is still unknown. One entry per CDR3 protein results from TCRdb running MiXCR on the 5' RACE reads. Of about 23,000 distinct CDR3 sequences in the sample, approximately 4.3% were seen once.

V gene TRBV5-6 combines with J gene TRBJ1-4; D remains unclear. Specimen: lung tumor tissue, collected at surgery. The receptor comes from a male donor with early-stage non-small cell lung cancer. The CDR3 DNA is TGTGCCAGCAGCTTTCAGCTCGGAAAACTGTTTTTT. Protein product: CASSFQLGKLFF.